A single sample gave rise to the 9 T cell receptor beta chains below, sequenced in a study of blood T cell repertoires in COVID-19. Sequenced by immunoSEQ multiplex PCR; TCRdb stores in-frame clones only, minus some. The sample consists of 110,000 to 150,000 clones, 75% to 90% of them appearing once. Sequencing used peripheral blood. Receptor source: a woman older than 75 with acute or convalescent COVID-19.

This chain connects TRBV19 to TRBJ2-3; 7 bases align to TRBD1. CDR3 length equals 12 residues. Germline CDR1 reads LNHDA; CDR2 reads SQIVND (reference sequence). V lost 7 bases to trimming and J lost 5 bases; unmatched junction nucleotides: 3. The CDR3 DNA is TGTGCCAGTATAGGGACAGAAGATACGCAGTATTTT. Amino acid sequence: CASIGTEDTQYF.

V is TRBV5-1 and J is TRBJ2-7; maybe TRBD1 (6 bases). Germline V gives CDR1 SGHRS, CDR2 YFSETQ. The CDR3 covers 13 residues. Trimming left V 2 bases short and J 2 bases short, with 8 bases between. CDR3 DNA sequence: TGCGCCAGCAGCTTAACAGGGACCTACGAGCAGTACTTC. This codes for CASSLTGTYEQYF.

V gene TRBV4-1 combines with J gene TRBJ1-5; TRBD1 matches 8 bases. The V gene end was trimmed by 1 base and the J gene end by 4 bases; junction bases not matched to a gene: 0. CDR3 size: 14 residues. Germline V CDR1 and CDR2: MGHRA, YSYEKL. In DNA, the CDR3 is TGCGCCAGCAGCCAAGGGACAGGGAATCAGCCCCAGCATTTT. Its translation is CASSQGTGNQPQHF.

The chain employs TRBV5-1 and TRBJ2-2; TRBD2 might be the D (6 bases). CDR3 length: 14 amino acids. V lost 4 bases and J 5 bases, leaving 12 bases between the germline ends. Germline CDR1 reads SGHRS; CDR2 reads YFSETQ. The CDR3 protein is CASSPEAGTGELFF. In nucleotides, the CDR3 is TGCGCCAGCAGCCCGGAGGCGGGAACCGGGGAGCTGTTTTTT.

This clone was detected a few times. This chain uses TRBV7-9 with TRBJ1-2, with 8 bases identical to TRBD1. The CDR3 is made up of 18 amino acids. V shed 1 base and J 7 bases; nucleotides not matched to a gene: 17. The V gene's germline CDR1 is SEHNR and CDR2 FQNEAQ (reference sequence). CDR3 DNA: TGTGCCAGCAGCTTAGAGAGGGCAGGGGGCGCGGTACTAGGTGGCTACACCTTC. This encodes CASSLERAGGAVLGGYTF.

V gene TRBV2 combines with J gene TRBJ1-2, with TRBD1 matching over 11 bases. Per the germline V gene, CDR1 is SNHLY and CDR2 is FYNNEI. CDR3 length equals 16 residues. The V and J ends lost 5 bases and 7 bases, in that order; junction bases with no gene match: 12. The CDR3 here is CASSRTGTGGRGGYTF. Here the CDR3 DNA reads TGTGCCAGCAGTCGTACCGGGACAGGGGGGAGAGGTGGCTACACCTTC.

The rearrangement links TRBV19 to TRBJ2-4, with TRBD1 identical over 12 bases. Germline V gene data show CDR1 as LNHDA and CDR2 as SQIVND (reference sequence). CDR3 size: 21 residues. V lost 5 bases, J lost 2 bases, and 19 bases stayed unmatched. The CDR3 reads CASSARRDRGLILATKNIQYF. The CDR3 DNA reads TGTGCCAGTAGTGCGCGCCGGGACAGGGGGCTCATCCTTGCGACCAAAAACATTCAGTACTTC.

J is TRBJ1-1 and V is TRBV29-1, with 9 nucleotides matching TRBD1. Per germline, CDR1 SQVTM and CDR2 ANQGSEA. V was pared by 5 bases and J by 7 bases, with 5 bases of the junction left unmatched. This CDR3 has 12 residues. CDR3 loop: CSVSGTGIEAFF. The CDR3, as DNA: TGCAGCGTTTCCGGGACAGGGATTGAAGCTTTCTTT.

This chain connects TRBV10-3 to TRBJ1-5; 7 bases are shared with TRBD1. J lost 3 bases, V lost 7 bases, and 6 bases had no gene match. The CDR3 spans 14 residues. CDR1 is ENHRY and CDR2 is SYGVKD in the germline V gene. The CDR3 region has the DNA TGTGCCATCACTAGCGACAGGGACAATCAGCCCCAGCATTTT. Translation gives CAITSDRDNQPQHF.